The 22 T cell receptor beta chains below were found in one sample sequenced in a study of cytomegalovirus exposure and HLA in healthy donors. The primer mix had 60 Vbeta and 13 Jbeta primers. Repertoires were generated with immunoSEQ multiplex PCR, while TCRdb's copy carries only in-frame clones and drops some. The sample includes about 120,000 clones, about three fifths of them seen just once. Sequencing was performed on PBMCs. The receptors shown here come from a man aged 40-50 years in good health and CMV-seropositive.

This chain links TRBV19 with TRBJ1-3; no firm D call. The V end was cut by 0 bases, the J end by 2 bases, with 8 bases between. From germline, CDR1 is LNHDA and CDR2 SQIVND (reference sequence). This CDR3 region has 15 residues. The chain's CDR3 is CASSIDRLAGNTIYF. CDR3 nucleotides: TGTGCCAGTAGTATAGATCGCCTAGCTGGAAACACCATATATTTT.

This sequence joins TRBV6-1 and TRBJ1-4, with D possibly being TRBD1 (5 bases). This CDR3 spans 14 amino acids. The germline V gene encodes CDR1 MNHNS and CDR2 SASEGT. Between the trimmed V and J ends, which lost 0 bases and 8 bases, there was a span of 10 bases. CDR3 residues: CASSEAGEDEKLFF. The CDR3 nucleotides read TGTGCCAGCAGTGAAGCAGGGGAGGACGAAAAACTGTTTTTT.

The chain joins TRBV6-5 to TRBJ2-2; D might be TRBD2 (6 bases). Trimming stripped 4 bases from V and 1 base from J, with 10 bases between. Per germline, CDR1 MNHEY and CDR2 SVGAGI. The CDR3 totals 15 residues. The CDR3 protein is CASSSPGLNTGELFF. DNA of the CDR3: TGTGCCAGCAGTTCCCCGGGACTGAACACCGGGGAGCTGTTTTTT.

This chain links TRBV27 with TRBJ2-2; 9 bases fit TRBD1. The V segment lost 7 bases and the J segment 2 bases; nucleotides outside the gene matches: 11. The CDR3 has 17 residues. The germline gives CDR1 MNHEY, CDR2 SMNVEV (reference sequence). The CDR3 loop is CASNPHPTGGNTGELFF. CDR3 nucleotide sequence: TGTGCCAGCAACCCCCACCCGACAGGGGGTAACACCGGGGAGCTGTTTTTT.

CDR3 nucleotides: TGTGCCAGTAGTGTGGTGACAGGGGGAAGTCAGCCCCAGCATTTT. Translation gives CASSVVTGGSQPQHF. The J gene is TRBJ1-5, the V gene TRBV19; TRBD1 matches 9 bases. The germline V gene encodes CDR1 LNHDA and CDR2 SQIVND (reference sequence). This CDR3 is 15 amino acids long. V shed 5 bases, J shed 6 bases, and the junction held 8 bases outside the gene matches.

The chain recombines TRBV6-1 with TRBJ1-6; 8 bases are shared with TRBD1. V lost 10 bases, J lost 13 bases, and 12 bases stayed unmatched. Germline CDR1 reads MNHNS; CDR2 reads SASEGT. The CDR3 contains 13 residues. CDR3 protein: CATSTQGARPLHF. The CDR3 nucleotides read TGTGCCACGTCTACGCAGGGGGCGCGTCCCCTCCACTTT.

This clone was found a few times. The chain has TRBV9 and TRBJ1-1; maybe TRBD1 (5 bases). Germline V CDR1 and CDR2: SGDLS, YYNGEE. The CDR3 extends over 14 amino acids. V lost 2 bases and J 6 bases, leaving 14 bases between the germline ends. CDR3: CASSVDGGVSEAFF. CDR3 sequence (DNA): TGTGCCAGCAGCGTGGACGGGGGGGTTTCTGAAGCTTTCTTT.

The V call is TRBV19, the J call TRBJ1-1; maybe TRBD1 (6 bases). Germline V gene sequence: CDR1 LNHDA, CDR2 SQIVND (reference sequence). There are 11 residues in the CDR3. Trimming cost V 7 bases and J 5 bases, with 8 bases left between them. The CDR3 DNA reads TGTGCCAGTACCAGGGGAACTGAAGCTTTCTTT. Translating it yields CASTRGTEAFF. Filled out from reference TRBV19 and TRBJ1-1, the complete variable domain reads DGGITQSPKYLFRKEGQNVTLSCEQNLNHDAMYWYRQDPGQGLRLIYYSQIVNDFQKGDIAEGYSVSREKKESFPLTVTSAQKNPTAFYLCASTRGTEAFFGQGTRLTVV.

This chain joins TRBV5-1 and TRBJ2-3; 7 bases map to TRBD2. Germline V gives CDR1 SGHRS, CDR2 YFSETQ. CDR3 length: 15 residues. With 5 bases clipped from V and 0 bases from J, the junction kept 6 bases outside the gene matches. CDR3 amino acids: CASRLSGGSTDTQYF. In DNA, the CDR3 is TGCGCCAGCAGATTATCGGGGGGAAGCACAGATACGCAGTATTTT. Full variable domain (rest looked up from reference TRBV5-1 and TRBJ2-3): KAGVTQTPRYLIKTRGQQVTLSCSPISGHRSVSWYQQTPGQGLQFLFEYFSETQRNKGNFPGRFSGRQFSNSRSEMNVSTLELGDSALYLCASRLSGGSTDTQYFGPGTRLTVL.

The CDR3 protein is CASSQTTGDSYNEQFF. For the CDR3, the DNA is TGCGCCAGCAGCCAAACCACAGGAGACTCCTACAATGAGCAGTTCTTC. The gene calls are TRBV4-1 and TRBJ2-1, with D possibly matching TRBD1 (5 bases). The V gene's germline CDR1 is MGHRA and CDR2 YSYEKL. The V end lost 2 bases, the J end lost 0 bases, and 11 bases lay between the germline ends. The CDR3 covers 16 residues.

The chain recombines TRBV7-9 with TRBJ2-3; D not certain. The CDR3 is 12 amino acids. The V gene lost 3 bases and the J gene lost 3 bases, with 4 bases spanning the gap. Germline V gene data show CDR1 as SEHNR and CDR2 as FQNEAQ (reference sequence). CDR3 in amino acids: CASSFRTDTQYF. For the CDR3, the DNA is TGTGCCAGCAGCTTCCGGACAGATACGCAGTATTTT.

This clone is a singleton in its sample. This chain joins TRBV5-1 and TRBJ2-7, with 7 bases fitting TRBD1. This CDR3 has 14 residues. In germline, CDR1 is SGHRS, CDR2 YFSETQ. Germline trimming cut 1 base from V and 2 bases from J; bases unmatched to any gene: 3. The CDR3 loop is CASSLIQGTYEQYF. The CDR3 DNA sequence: TGCGCCAGCAGCTTGATACAGGGGACCTACGAGCAGTACTTC. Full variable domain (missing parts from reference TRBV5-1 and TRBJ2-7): KAGVTQTPRYLIKTRGQQVTLSCSPISGHRSVSWYQQTPGQGLQFLFEYFSETQRNKGNFPGRFSGRQFSNSRSEMNVSTLELGDSALYLCASSLIQGTYEQYFGPGTRLTVT.

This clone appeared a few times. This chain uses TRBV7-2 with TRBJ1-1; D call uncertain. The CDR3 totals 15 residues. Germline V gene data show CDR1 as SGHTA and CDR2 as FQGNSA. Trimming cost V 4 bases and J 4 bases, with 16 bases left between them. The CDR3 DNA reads TGTGCCAGCAGCTCACCGACGAGCCGGGGCACTGAAGCTTTCTTT. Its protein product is CASSSPTSRGTEAFF.

CDR3 nucleotide sequence: TGCGCCAGCAGTGAGTCGAAGACAGGGGGCTTGAACGAGCAGTACTTC. Its protein product is CASSESKTGGLNEQYF. The genes are TRBV10-1 and TRBJ2-7; the match to TRBD1 covers 10 bases. CDR1 and CDR2 (germline): WNHNN, SYGVQD (reference sequence). The CDR3 length is 16 residues. V dropped 0 bases and J dropped 5; count of bases not matched to a gene: 7.

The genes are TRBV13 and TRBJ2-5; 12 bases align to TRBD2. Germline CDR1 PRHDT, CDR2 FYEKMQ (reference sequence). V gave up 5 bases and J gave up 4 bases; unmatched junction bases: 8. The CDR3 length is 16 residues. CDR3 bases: TGTGCCAGCAGCGTGAGACTAGCGGGAGTCGGAGAGACCCAGTACTTC. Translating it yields CASSVRLAGVGETQYF. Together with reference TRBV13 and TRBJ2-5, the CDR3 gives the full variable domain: AAGVIQSPRHLIKEKRETATLKCYPIPRHDTVYWYQQGPGQDPQFLISFYEKMQSDKGSIPDRFSAQQFSDYHSELNMSSLELGDSALYFCASSVRLAGVGETQYFGPGTRLLVL.

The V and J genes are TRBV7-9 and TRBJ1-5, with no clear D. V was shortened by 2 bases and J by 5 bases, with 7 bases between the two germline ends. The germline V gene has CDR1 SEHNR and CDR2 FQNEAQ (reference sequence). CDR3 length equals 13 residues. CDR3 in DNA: TGTGCCAGCAGCTTAATCGGGGATCAGCCCCAGCATTTT. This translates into CASSLIGDQPQHF.

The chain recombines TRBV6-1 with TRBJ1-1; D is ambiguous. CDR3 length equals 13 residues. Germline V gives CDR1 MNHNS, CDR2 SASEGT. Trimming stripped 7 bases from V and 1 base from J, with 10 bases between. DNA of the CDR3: TGTGCCAGCAAGGAGGGAGGGAACACTGAAGCTTTCTTT. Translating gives CASKEGGNTEAFF.

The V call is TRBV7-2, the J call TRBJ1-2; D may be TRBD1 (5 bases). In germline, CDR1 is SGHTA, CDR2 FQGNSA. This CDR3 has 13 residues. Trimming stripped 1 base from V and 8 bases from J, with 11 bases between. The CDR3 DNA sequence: TGTGCCAGCAGCTTAGACCGGGACTCAGGCTACACCTTC. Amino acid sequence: CASSLDRDSGYTF. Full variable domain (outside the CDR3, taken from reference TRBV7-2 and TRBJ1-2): GAGVSQSPSNKVTEKGKDVELRCDPISGHTALYWYRQSLGQGLEFLIYFQGNSAPDKSGLPSDRFSAERTGGSVSTLTIQRTQQEDSAVYLCASSLDRDSGYTFGSGTRLTVV.

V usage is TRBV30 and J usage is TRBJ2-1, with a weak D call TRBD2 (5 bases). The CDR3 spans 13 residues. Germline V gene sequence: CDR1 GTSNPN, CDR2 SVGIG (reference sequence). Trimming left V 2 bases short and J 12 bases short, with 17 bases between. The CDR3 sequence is CAWSQSRTAGQFF. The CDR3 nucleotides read TGTGCCTGGAGTCAATCGAGAACGGCGGGGCAGTTCTTC.

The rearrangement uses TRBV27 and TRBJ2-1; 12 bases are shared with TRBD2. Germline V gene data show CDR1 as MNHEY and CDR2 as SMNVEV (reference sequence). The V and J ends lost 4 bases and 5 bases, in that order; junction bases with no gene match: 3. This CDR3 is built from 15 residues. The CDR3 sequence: CASSSWTSGDNEQFF. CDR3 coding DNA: TGTGCCAGCAGTTCGTGGACTAGCGGGGACAATGAGCAGTTCTTC.

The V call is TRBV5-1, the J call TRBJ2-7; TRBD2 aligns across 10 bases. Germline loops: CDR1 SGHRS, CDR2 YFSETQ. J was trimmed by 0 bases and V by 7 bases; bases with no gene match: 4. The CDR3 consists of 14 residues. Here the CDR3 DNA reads TGCGCCAGCCAGCGGGGGGGAAGCTCCTACGAGCAGTACTTC. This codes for CASQRGGSSYEQYF.

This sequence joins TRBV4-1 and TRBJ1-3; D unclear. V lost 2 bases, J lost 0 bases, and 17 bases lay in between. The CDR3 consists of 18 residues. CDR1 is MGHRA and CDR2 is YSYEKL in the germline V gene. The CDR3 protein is CASSQTNTFSYSGNTIYF. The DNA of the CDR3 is TGCGCCAGCAGCCAAACTAATACCTTTTCTTACTCTGGAAACACCATATATTTT.